This paragraph reports one T cell receptor beta chain. Genomic DNA (from each subset) was split evenly across several immunoSEQ plates. Data came from immunoSEQ multiplex PCR; TCRdb stores just in-frame clones and leaves some out. The sample contains 450,000 to 550,000 clones, around 79% of which appear only once. These data come from a study of shared clonotypes between healthy human individuals. Free of recent acute infections or vaccinations, the donors were healthy HIV-negative adults. The source of this sequence is a woman between 40 and 55 years old in good health. Some clones in this sample may be carry-over from other donors' samples. The sample comprised PBMCs.

This chain's CDR3 is CASSLVAGAGDTQYF. The DNA for the CDR3 is TGTGCCAGCAGCTTAGTAGCGGGAGCTGGAGATACGCAGTATTTT. The chain couples TRBV7-3 to TRBJ2-3; 9 positions agree with TRBD2. Germline V CDR1 and CDR2: SGHTA, FQGTGA. V lost 2 bases and J lost 5; bases outside the gene matches: 5. The CDR3 has 15 residues.